This T cell receptor (beta chain) was profiled in a study of Graves' ophthalmopathy and Graves' hyperthyroidism. The study amplified TCR beta CDR3 regions using RNA transcripts. HTBI primers were employed in first-round RT-PCR, then a second-round multiplex PCR followed. TCRdb ran MiXCR on the multiplex PCR reads and lists one entry per CDR3 protein. Of more than 300,000 distinct CDR3 sequences in the sample, 15% to 17% are singletons; the top ten hold about 7%. This clonotype was seen repeatedly, ten times or more. The germline gene is not matched at one end of the junction; a read error may be the cause. The CDR3 totals 15 residues. Germline CDR1 is LNHDA and CDR2 is SQIVND (reference sequence). Absence of ophthalmopathy within 18 months of follow-up defined stable hyperthyroidism. Hyperthyroidism patients were newly diagnosed, under 2 months' duration, aged 18 to 65. The authors isolated PBMCs from 8.5 to 10 ml of fresh peripheral blood.

The chain couples TRBV19 to TRBJ2-2, with 7 nucleotides matching TRBD2. The receptor was derived from a woman in her late teens or twenties with stable Graves' hyperthyroidism. The sample consisted of peripheral blood. The CDR3 coding sequence is TGTGCCAGTAGCGATCTTGCGGGGGTTCCCGGGGAGCTATTTTTT. It translates to CASSDLAGVPGELFF.